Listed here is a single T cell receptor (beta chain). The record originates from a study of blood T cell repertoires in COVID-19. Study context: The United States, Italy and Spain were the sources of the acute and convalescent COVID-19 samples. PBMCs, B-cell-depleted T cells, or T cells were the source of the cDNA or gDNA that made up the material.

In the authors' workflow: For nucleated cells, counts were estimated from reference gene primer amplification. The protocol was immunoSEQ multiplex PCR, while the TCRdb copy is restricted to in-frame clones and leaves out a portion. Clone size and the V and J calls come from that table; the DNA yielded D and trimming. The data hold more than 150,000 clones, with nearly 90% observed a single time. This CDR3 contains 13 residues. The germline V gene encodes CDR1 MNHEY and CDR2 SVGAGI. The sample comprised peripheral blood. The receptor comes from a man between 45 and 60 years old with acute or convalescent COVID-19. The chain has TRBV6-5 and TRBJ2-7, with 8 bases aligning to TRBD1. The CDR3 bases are TGTGCAGGGGGCGCAGGGGGCTGCTACGAGCAGTACGTC. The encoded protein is CAGGAGGCYEQYV.